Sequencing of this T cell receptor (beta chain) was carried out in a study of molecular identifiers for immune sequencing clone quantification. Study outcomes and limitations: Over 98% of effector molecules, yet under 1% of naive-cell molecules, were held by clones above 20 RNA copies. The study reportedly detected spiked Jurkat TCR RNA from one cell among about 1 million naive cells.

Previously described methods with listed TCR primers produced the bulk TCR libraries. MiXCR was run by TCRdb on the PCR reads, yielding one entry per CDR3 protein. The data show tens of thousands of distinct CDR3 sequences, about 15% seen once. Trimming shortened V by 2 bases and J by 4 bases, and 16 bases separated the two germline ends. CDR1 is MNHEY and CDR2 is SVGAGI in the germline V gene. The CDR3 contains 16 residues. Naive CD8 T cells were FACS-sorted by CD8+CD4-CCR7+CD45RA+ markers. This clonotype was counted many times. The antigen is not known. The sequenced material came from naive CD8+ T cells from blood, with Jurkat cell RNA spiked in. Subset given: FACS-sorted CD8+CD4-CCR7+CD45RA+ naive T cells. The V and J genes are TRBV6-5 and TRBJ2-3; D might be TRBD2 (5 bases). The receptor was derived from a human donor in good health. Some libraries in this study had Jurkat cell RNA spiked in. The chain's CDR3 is CASSYEGTTSADTQYF. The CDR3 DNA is TGTGCCAGCAGTTACGAGGGTACTACGAGCGCAGATACGCAGTATTTT.